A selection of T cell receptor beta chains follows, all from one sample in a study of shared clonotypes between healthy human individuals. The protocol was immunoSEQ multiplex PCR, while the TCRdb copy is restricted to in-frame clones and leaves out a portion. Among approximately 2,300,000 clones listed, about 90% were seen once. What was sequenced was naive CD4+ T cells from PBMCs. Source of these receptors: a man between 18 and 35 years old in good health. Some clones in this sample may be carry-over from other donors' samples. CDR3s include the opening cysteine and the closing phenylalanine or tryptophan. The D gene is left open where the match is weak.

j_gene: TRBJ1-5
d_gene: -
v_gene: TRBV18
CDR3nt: TGTGCCAGCTCACCACCGAATCTTGCAGGAAACCAGCCCCAGCATTTT
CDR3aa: CASSPPNLAGNQPQHF

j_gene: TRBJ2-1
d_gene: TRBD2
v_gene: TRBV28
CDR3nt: TGTGCCAGCAGTGGGGCCGAAGCGGGAACACACAATGAGCAGTTCTTC
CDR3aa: CASSGAEAGTHNEQFF

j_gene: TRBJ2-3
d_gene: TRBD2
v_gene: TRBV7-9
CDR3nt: TGTGCCAGCAGCGACCGGCGGGAGGATATAACAGATACGCAGTATTTT
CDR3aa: CASSDRREDITDTQYF

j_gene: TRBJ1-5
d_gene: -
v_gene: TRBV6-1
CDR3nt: TGTGCCAGCAGTGACCAACCGGGACTCCCCAATCAGCCCCAGCATTTT
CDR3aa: CASSDQPGLPNQPQHF

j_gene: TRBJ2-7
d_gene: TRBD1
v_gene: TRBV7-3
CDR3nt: TGTGCCAGCAGCTCGACCTGGGACAGCTACGAGCAGTACTTC
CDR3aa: CASSSTWDSYEQYF

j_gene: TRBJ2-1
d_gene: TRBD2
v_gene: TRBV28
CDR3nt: TGTGCCAGCAGGCTCAAGACTAGCGTCCTGTTCTTC
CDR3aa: CASRLKTSVLFF

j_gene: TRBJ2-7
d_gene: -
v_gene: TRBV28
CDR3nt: TGTGCCAGCAGTGAGGGGGGAGGGGAGTCCTACGAGCAGTACTTC
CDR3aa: CASSEGGGESYEQYF

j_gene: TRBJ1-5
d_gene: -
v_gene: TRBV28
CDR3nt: TGTGCCAGCAGTTTAGGTGGCGTGGGCAATCAGCCCCAGCATTTT
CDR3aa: CASSLGGVGNQPQHF

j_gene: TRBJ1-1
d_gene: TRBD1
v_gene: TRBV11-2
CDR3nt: TGTGCCAGCAGCCACGGGACAGGTGAAGCTTTCTTT
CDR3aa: CASSHGTGEAFF

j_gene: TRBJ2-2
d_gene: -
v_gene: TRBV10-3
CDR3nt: TGTGCCATCAGTGTATTACAGGGTTCCACCGGGGAGCTGTTTTTT
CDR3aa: CAISVLQGSTGELFF

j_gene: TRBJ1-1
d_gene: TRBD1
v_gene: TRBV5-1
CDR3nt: TGCGCCAGCAGCTTGACAGGGGGTGAGGCTTTCTTT
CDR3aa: CASSLTGGEAFF

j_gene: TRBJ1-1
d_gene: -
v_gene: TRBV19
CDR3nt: TGTGCCAGTAGTATTGAGTGGGCGAACACTGAAGCTTTCTTT
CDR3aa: CASSIEWANTEAFF

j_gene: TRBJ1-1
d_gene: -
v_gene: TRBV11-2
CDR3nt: TGTGCCAGCAGCTCCCGGCCGGCGGGGCCGAACACTGAAGCTTTCTTT
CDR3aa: CASSSRPAGPNTEAFF

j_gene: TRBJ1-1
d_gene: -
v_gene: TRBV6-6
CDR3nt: TGTGCCAGCAGTTACGCCAGGACAGACACTGAAGCTTTCTTT
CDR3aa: CASSYARTDTEAFF

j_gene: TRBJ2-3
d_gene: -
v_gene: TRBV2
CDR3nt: TGTGCCAGCAGCGGGGAGTTCACAGATACGCAGTATTTT
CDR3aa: CASSGEFTDTQYF